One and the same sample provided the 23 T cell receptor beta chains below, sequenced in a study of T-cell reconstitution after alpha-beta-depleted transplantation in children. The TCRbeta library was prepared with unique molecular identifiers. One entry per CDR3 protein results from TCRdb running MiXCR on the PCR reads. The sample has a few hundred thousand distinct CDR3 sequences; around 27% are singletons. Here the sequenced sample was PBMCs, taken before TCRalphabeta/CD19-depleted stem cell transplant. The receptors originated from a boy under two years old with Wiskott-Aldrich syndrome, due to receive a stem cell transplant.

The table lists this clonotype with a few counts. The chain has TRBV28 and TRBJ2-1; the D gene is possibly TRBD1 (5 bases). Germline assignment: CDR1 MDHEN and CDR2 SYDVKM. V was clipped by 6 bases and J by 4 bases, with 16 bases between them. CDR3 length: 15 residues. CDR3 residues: CASSVRGGEYNEQFF. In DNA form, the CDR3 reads TGTGCCAGCAGCGTTAGGGGCGGAGAATACAATGAGCAGTTCTTC.

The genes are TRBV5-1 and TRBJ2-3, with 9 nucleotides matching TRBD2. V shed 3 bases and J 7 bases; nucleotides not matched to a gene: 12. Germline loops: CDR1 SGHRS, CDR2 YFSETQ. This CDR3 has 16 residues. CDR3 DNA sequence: TGCGCCAGCAGCTCATGGGCCGTGAGCGGGAGGAATACGCAGTATTTT. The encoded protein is CASSSWAVSGRNTQYF.

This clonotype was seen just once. CDR3 in amino acids: CASSYSQGAVSHQPQHF. The CDR3 DNA follows: TGTGCCAGCAGTTACTCCCAGGGTGCTGTTTCCCATCAGCCCCAGCATTTT. V is TRBV6-5 and J is TRBJ1-5, with D tentatively TRBD1 (5 bases). Per germline, CDR1 MNHEY and CDR2 SVGAGI. V was shortened by 0 bases and J by 5 bases, with 17 bases between the two germline ends. The CDR3 runs 17 residues.

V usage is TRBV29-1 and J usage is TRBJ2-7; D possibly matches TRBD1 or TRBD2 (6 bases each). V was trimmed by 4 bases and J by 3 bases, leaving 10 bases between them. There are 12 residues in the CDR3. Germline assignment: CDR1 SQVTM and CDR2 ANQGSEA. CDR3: CSVAGARYEQYF. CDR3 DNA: TGCAGCGTTGCGGGGGCACGCTACGAGCAGTACTTC.

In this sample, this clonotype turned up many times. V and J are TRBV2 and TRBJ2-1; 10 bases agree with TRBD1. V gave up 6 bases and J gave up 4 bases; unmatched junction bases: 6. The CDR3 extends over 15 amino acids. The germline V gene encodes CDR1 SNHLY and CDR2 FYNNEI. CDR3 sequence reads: CASSAGTGAYNEQFF. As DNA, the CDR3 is TGTGCCAGCAGCGCCGGGACAGGGGCTTACAATGAGCAGTTCTTC.

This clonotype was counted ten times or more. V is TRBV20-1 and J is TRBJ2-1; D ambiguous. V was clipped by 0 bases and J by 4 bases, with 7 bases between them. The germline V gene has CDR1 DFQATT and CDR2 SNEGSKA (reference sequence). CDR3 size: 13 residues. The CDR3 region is CSARDTAYNEQFF. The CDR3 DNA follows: TGCAGTGCTAGAGATACGGCTTACAATGAGCAGTTCTTC.

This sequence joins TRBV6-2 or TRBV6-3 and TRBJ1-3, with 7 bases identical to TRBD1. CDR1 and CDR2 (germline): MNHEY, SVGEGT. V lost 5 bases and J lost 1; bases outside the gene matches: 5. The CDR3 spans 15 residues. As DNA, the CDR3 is TGTGCCAGCAGTCTACAGGGACAGTCTGGAAACACCATATATTTT. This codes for CASSLQGQSGNTIYF.

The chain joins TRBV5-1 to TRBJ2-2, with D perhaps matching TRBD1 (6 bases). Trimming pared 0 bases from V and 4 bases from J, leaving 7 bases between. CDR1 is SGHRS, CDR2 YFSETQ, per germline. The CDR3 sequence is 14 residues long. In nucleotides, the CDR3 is TGCGCCAGCAGCTTGGGACAGGTCACCGGGGAGCTGTTTTTT. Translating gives CASSLGQVTGELFF. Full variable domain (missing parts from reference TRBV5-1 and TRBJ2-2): KAGVTQTPRYLIKTRGQQVTLSCSPISGHRSVSWYQQTPGQGLQFLFEYFSETQRNKGNFPGRFSGRQFSNSRSEMNVSTLELGDSALYLCASSLGQVTGELFFGEGSRLTVL.

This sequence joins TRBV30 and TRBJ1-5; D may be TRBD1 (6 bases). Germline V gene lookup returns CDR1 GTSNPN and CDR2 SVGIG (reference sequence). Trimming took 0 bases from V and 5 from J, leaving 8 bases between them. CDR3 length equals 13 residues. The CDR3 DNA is TGTGCCTGGAGTGTACAGGGAGATCAGCCCCAGCATTTT. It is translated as CAWSVQGDQPQHF.

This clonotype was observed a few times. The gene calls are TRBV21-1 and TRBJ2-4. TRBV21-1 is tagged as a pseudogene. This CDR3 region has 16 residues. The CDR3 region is CASSNDFEQSWNIQYF. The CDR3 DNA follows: TGTGCCAGCAGCAATGATTTTGAGCAGTCGTGGAACATTCAGTACTTC.

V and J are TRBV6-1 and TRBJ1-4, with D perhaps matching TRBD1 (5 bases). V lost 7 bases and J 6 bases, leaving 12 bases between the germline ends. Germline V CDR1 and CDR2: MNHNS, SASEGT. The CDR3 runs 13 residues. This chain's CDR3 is CASNRGTYEKLFF. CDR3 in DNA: TGTGCCAGCAATCGGGGCACGTATGAAAAACTGTTTTTT.

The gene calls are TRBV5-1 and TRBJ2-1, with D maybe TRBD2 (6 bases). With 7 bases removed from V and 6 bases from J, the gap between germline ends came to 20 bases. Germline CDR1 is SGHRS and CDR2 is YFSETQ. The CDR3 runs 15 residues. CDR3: CASGLNLADLNEQFF. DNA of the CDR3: TGCGCCAGCGGCCTCAACTTAGCGGACCTCAATGAGCAGTTCTTC.

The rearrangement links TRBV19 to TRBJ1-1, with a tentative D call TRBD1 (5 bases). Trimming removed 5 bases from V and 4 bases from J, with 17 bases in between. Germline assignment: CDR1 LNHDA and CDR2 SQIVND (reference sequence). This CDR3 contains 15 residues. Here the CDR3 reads CASSLIPLGGTEAFF. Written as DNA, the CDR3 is TGTGCCAGTAGTTTAATTCCCCTCGGGGGCACTGAAGCTTTCTTT.

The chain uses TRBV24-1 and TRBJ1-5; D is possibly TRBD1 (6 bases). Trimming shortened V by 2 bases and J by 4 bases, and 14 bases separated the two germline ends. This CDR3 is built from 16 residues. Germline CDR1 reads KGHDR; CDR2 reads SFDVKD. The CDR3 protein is CATSDSGERGNQPQHF. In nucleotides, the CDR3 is TGTGCCACCAGTGATTCGGGCGAAAGGGGGAATCAGCCCCAGCATTTT.

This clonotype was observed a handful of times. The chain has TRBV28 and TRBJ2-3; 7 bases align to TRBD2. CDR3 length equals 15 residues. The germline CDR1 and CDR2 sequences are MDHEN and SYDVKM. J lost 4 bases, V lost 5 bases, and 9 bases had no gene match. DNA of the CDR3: TGTGCCAGCAGTACCATAGCGGGCAGCCCAGATACGCAGTATTTT. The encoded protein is CASSTIAGSPDTQYF. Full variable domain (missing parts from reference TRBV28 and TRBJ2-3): DVKVTQSSRYLVKRTGEKVFLECVQDMDHENMFWYRQDPGLGLRLIYFSYDVKMKEKGDIPEGYSVSREKKERFSLILESASTNQTSMYLCASSTIAGSPDTQYFGPGTRLTVL.

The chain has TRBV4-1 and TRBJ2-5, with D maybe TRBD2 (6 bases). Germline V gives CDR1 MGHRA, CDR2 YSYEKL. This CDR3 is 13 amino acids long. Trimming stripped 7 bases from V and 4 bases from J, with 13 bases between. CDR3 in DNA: TGCGCCAGCAAGAAGAGCGGGCGAGAGACCCAGTACTTC. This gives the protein CASKKSGRETQYF.

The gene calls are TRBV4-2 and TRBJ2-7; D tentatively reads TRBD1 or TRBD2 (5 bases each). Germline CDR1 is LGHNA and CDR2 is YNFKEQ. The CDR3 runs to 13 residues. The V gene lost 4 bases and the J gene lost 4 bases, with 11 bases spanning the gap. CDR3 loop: CASSRGFQYEQYF. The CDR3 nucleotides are TGTGCCAGCAGCCGGGGGTTCCAGTACGAGCAGTACTTC.

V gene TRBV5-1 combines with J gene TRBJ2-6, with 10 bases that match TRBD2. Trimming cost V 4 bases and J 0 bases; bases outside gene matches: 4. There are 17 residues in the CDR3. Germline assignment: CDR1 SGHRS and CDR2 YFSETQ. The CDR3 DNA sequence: TGCGCCAGCAGCGCAGCGGGAGGGGTCTCTGGGGCCAACGTCCTGACTTTC. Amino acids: CASSAAGGVSGANVLTF. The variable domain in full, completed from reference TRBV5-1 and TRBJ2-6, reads KAGVTQTPRYLIKTRGQQVTLSCSPISGHRSVSWYQQTPGQGLQFLFEYFSETQRNKGNFPGRFSGRQFSNSRSEMNVSTLELGDSALYLCASSAAGGVSGANVLTFGAGSRLTVL.

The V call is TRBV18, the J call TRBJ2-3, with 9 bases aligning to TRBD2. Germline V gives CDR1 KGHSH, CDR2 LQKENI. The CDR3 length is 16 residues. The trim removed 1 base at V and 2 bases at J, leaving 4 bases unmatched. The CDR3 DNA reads TGTGCCAGCTCACCACTAGCGGGAGCATCCACAGATACGCAGTATTTT. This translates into CASSPLAGASTDTQYF.

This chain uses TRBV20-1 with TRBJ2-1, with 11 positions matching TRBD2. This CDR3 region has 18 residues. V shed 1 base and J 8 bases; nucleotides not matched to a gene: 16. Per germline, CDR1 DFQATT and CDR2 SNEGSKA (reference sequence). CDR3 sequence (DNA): TGCAGTGCTAGAGCCCTAGCGGGAGGACCCATGTTTAGGGATGAGCAGTTCTTC. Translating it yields CSARALAGGPMFRDEQFF.

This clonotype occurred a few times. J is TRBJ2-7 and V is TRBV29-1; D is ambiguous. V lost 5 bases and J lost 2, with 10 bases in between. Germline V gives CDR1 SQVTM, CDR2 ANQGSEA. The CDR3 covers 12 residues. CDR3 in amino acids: CSVRVATYEQYF. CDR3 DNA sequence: TGCAGCGTTCGAGTAGCCACCTACGAGCAGTACTTC.

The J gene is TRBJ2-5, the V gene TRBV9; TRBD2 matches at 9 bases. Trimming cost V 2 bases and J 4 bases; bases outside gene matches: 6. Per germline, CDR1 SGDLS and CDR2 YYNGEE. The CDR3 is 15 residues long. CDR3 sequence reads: CASSVEAGGGETQYF. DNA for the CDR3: TGTGCCAGCAGCGTTGAAGCGGGAGGAGGAGAGACCCAGTACTTC.

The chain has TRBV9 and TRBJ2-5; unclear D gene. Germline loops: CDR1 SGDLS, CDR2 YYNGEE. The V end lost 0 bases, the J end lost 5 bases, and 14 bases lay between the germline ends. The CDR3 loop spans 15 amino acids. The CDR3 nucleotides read TGTGCCAGCAGCGTAGGGATTCTCGCGAGGGAGACCCAGTACTTC. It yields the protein CASSVGILARETQYF.